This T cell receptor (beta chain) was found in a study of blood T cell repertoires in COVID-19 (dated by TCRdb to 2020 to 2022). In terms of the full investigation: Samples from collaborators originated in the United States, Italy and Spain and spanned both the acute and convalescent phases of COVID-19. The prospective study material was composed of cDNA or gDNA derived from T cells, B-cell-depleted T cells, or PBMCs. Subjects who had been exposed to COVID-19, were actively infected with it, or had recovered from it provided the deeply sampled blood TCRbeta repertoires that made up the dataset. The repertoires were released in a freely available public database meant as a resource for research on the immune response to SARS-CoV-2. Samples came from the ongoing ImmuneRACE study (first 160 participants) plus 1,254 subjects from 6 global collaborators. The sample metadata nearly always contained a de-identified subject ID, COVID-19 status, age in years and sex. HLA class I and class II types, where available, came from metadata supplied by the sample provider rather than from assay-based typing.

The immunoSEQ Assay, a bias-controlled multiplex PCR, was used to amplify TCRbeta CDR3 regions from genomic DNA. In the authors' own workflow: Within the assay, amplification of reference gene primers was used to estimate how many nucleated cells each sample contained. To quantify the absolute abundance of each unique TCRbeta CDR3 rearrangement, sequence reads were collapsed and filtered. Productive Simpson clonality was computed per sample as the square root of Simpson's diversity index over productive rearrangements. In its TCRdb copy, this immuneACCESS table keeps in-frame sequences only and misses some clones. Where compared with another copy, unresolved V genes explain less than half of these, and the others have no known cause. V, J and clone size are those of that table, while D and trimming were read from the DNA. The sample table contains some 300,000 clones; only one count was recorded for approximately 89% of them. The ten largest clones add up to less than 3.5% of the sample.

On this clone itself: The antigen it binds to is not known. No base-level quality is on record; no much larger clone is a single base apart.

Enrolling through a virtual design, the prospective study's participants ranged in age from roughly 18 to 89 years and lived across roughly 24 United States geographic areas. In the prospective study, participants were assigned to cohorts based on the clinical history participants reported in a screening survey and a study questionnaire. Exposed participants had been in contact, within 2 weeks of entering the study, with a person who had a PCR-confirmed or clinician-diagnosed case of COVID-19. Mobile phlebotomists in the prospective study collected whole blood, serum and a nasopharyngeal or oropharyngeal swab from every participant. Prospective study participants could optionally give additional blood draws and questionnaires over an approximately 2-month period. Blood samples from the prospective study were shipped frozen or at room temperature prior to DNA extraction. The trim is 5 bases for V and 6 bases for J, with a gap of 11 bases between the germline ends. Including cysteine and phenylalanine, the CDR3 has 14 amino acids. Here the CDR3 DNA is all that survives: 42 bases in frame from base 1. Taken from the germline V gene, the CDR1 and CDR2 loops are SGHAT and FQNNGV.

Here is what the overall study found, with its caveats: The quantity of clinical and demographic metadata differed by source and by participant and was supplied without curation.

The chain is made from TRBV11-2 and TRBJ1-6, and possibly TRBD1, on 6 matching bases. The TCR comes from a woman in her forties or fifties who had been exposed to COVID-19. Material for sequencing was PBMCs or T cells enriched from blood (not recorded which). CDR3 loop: CASSEDSVNSPLHF. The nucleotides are TGTGCCAGCAGCGAGGACAGTGTTAATTCACCCCTCCACTTT.